The present TCR beta chain was sequenced within a study of blood T cell repertoires in COVID-19. Clones were sequenced by immunoSEQ multiplex PCR, and TCRdb holds only the in-frame ones, with some missing. The sample includes around 220,000 clones, over 75% of them seen just once. V lost 4 bases, J lost 4 bases, and 12 bases stayed unmatched. The V gene's germline CDR1 is SGHNT and CDR2 YYREEE (reference sequence). CDR3 length: 17 amino acids. This clone is a singleton in its sample. Specimen: peripheral blood. This chain connects TRBV5-4 to TRBJ1-4, with 8 bases lining up with TRBD1. The TCR originated in a woman in her 40s who had recovered from COVID-19. CDR3 region: CASSPGHNRGVNEKLFF. The CDR3 DNA reads as TGTGCCAGCAGCCCCGGCCACAACAGGGGGGTTAATGAAAAACTGTTTTTT.